Listed below are T cell receptor beta chains from one sample, sequenced in a study of T cell repertoires in cytomegalovirus infection. Using its own MiXCR run on the reads, TCRdb lists one record per CDR3 protein. There are approximately 350,000 distinct CDR3 sequences in the sample; about 35% occur only once, and approximately 12% lies in the top ten. The antigens of these receptors remain unknown. Sequenced material: cultured PBMCs, taken from culture after CMV antigen stimulation. The receptors were gathered from a human donor in good health (CMV status not recorded). Some clones in this sample may be carry-over from other donors' samples. The CDR3 runs from the conserved cysteine through the conserved F or W. Fields, in order: CDR3 DNA, CDR3 protein, D gene, clone size, V gene, J gene. D genes are given only for firm matches. Clone size appears in some rows only: once, few, many, or a class for an expanded clone.

TGTGCCAGCAGTTACGCTAGCGGATACTACAATGAGCAGTTCTTC	CASSYASGYYNEQFF	TRBD2	.	TRBV6-2/TRBV6-3	TRBJ2-1
TGTGCCAGCAGCTTAAGAGCAGGGAGTGGGGGCGAAAAACTGTTTTTT	CASSLRAGSGGEKLFF	.	.	TRBV7-9	TRBJ1-4
TGTGCCAGCAGTCCCGGACTAGCCTACGAGCAGTACTTC	CASSPGLAYEQYF	TRBD2	few	TRBV12-3/TRBV12-4	TRBJ2-7
TGTGCCAGCAGCCACATGCGGGGAGGGGTCGAGAATCAGCCCCAGCATTTT	CASSHMRGGVENQPQHF	.	.	TRBV7-9	TRBJ1-5
TGTGCCAGCCGGAGGGCAGGGCCTCCTGCAACTAATGAAAAACTGTTTTTT	CASRRAGPPATNEKLFF	.	.	TRBV6-5	TRBJ1-4
TGTGCCAGCAGTCAAAGCGGGACAGGGAACACTGAAGCTTTCTTT	CASSQSGTGNTEAFF	TRBD1	.	TRBV7-6	TRBJ1-1
TGTGCCAGCAGCCTGACTAGGCCTTACGAGCAGTACTTC	CASSLTRPYEQYF	.	many	TRBV7-2	TRBJ2-7
TGCGCCAGCCGGACTTTTAACAATGAGCAGTTCTTC	CASRTFNNEQFF	.	few	TRBV5-1	TRBJ2-1
TGTGCCAGCAGCTTTGTTGGCGTTCGCCCCAACGAGCAGTACTTC	CASSFVGVRPNEQYF	.	few	TRBV7-2	TRBJ2-7
TGCGCCAGCAGCCAAGATCATGGGACAGGGTGGGATGAGCAGTTCTTC	CASSQDHGTGWDEQFF	TRBD1	few	TRBV4-3	TRBJ2-1
TGTGCCTGGAGTCCTACGAATACCGGGGAGCTGTTTTTT	CAWSPTNTGELFF	.	.	TRBV30	TRBJ2-2
TGTGCCATCAGTGAGCCAAGACAAGGGGGCTCCTACAATGAGCAGTTCTTC	CAISEPRQGGSYNEQFF	.	many	TRBV10-3	TRBJ2-1
TGCGCCAGCAGCCAAGTCCTCCGGAATGGTGAAAAACTGTTTTTT	CASSQVLRNGEKLFF	.	.	TRBV4-1	TRBJ1-4
TGTGCCAGCAGTGGGGGCGAGCAGTTCTTC	CASSGGEQFF	.	few	TRBV12-3/TRBV12-4	TRBJ2-1
TGTGCCAGCAGCCTAGGACTAGCGGGAGGGCCAGATGAGCAGTTCTTC	CASSLGLAGGPDEQFF	TRBD2	.	TRBV7-8	TRBJ2-1
TGTGCCAGCAGTTACTCGGTAGCGGGGATCACAGATACGCAGTATTTT	CASSYSVAGITDTQYF	TRBD2	.	TRBV6-2/TRBV6-3	TRBJ2-3
TGTGCCAGTAGTCCTATGACAGGGAGAAACTATGGCTACACCTTC	CASSPMTGRNYGYTF	TRBD1	many	TRBV19	TRBJ1-2
TGTGCCAGCAGTTACTCGAGGGGCTACACCTTC	CASSYSRGYTF	.	.	TRBV6-2/TRBV6-3	TRBJ1-2
TGTGCCAGCACAGTTAGTCCGGCGGATACCTACAATGAGCAGTTCTTC	CASTVSPADTYNEQFF	.	.	TRBV6-2/TRBV6-3	TRBJ2-1
TGTGCCAGCAGCTTGAGCGAAATGCAGTATTTT	CASSLSEMQYF	.	.	TRBV7-3	TRBJ2-3
TGCGCCAGCAGCTACACTGGGGCGAGCACCGGGGAGCTGTTTTTT	CASSYTGASTGELFF	.	.	TRBV5-1	TRBJ2-2
TGCAGTGCTAGTCTATCTCAAGGGGCAGGTGAAGCTTTCTTT	CSASLSQGAGEAFF	.	.	TRBV20-1	TRBJ1-1
TGTGCCAGCAGCTTAGGAGTCTCCCGGCCCTACAATGAGCAGTTCTTC	CASSLGVSRPYNEQFF	.	many	TRBV7-2	TRBJ2-1
TGTGCCAGCGGGGGACAAGGAGGGACTGAAGCTTTCTTT	CASGGQGGTEAFF	.	few	TRBV6-5	TRBJ1-1
TGTGCCAGCAGCTTAGTTTTTCGGAGGGAAGAGACCCAGTACTTC	CASSLVFRREETQYF	.	.	TRBV7-7	TRBJ2-5
TGTGCCAGCAGCTTCGGTATAAAGAACACTGAAGCTTTCTTT	CASSFGIKNTEAFF	.	few	TRBV7-2	TRBJ1-1
TGTGCCAGCACCGACTCCCTATTAACAGATACGCAGTATTTT	CASTDSLLTDTQYF	.	few	TRBV6-5	TRBJ2-3
TGTGCCAGCAGTTTCCGCGACAGGAGCTGGGAGCCCCAGCATTTT	CASSFRDRSWEPQHF	.	.	TRBV12-3/TRBV12-4	TRBJ1-5
TGTGCCAGCAGTTTAGACGGAAGCCGACTCGAGCAGTACTTC	CASSLDGSRLEQYF	.	.	TRBV12-3/TRBV12-4	TRBJ2-7
TGTGCCAGCAGCCGAGGCCCGACAGGGATTAATTCACCCCTCCACTTT	CASSRGPTGINSPLHF	TRBD1	.	TRBV7-2	TRBJ1-6
TGTGCCAGCAGTCCCCCGCTAGCGGAGGACACCGGGGAGCTGTTTTTT	CASSPPLAEDTGELFF	TRBD2	.	TRBV28	TRBJ2-2
TGTGCCAGCAGCTTCTCTAGAACCGGGACAGATTACAATGAGCAGTTCTTC	CASSFSRTGTDYNEQFF	TRBD1	few	TRBV7-8	TRBJ2-1
TGTGCCAGCAGTTCTTACAGGGGGCTTGACGAAAAACTGTTTTTT	CASSSYRGLDEKLFF	TRBD1	many	TRBV7-9	TRBJ1-4
TGTGCCAGCAGCCCCCGGGCTAGTGCTTGGGAGACCCAGTACTTC	CASSPRASAWETQYF	.	.	TRBV7-2	TRBJ2-5
TGTGCCAGCAGCAAAGGGGATGAGCAGTTCTTC	CASSKGDEQFF	.	.	TRBV12-3/TRBV12-4	TRBJ2-1
TGTGCCAGCAGTAAACAACGACAGGGTGAGGTCCTTGATAGCAATCAGCCCCAGCATTTT	CASSKQRQGEVLDSNQPQHF	TRBD1	.	TRBV6-2/TRBV6-3	TRBJ1-5
TGTGCCAGCAGCTATTACTACAATCAGCCCCAGCATTTT	CASSYYYNQPQHF	.	.	TRBV11-2	TRBJ1-5
TGCGCCAGCAGCCCTGGGGCGCAGTTGGTTGGCTACGAGCAGTACTTC	CASSPGAQLVGYEQYF	.	.	TRBV4-1	TRBJ2-7
TGTGCCAGCAGCTTATCTGGGCCGCCCTTAGCAAATGAGCAGTTCTTC	CASSLSGPPLANEQFF	.	few	TRBV7-3	TRBJ2-1
TGTGCCAGTAGTATTAGGGGGTTAGAACAGCCCCAGCATTTT	CASSIRGLEQPQHF	.	once	TRBV19	TRBJ1-5
TGTGCCAGCAGCCAAGGGAGCCTTTACGAGCAGTACTTC	CASSQGSLYEQYF	.	few	TRBV7-2	TRBJ2-7
TGTGCCAGCAGTTACACCCCGTTAGGGGCCAAAAACATTCAGTACTTC	CASSYTPLGAKNIQYF	.	few	TRBV6-2/TRBV6-3	TRBJ2-4